This record looks at one TCR beta chain sequence and its context. No antigen is known for it. Trimming shortened V by 1 base and J by 10 bases, and 14 bases separated the two germline ends. This CDR3 has 15 amino acids. Germline CDR1 is MGHRA and CDR2 is YSYEKL. Clones were sequenced by immunoSEQ multiplex PCR, and TCRdb holds only the in-frame ones, with some missing. This sample has about 120,000 clones, with 90% found just once. This record belongs to a study of T cell responses to AZD1222 COVID-19 vaccine. Study-wide background: Combined were second doses at about 4 or about 12 weeks. Study outcomes and limitations: The study reported that nearly half of spike-specific TCRs target unmutated variant regions. Two AZD1222 administrations were followed by greater Spike-specific TCR breadth and depth. Spike was spanned by vaccine-associated CD4 TCRs, with dominance at 160-218 and 743-854.

This receptor was obtained from an adult in good health. The chain uses TRBV4-1 and TRBJ1-6, with a possible D match to TRBD1 (6 bases). Sample: peripheral blood, taken on day 0 of AZD1222 vaccination. Here the CDR3 DNA reads TGCGCCAGCAGCCAAGCGCGAGTCCAGGGGTCACCCCTCCACTTT. Encoded protein: CASSQARVQGSPLHF.